This T cell receptor (beta chain) was profiled in a study of T-cell memory formation after mild COVID-19. Whole-study context: TCR clusters showed largely donor specificity.

The authors produced TCR alpha and TCR beta cDNA libraries with sample barcodes and UMIs by 5'RACE using constant-segment primers. TCRdb re-called the 5' RACE reads with MiXCR, one entry per CDR3 protein. Of some 150,000 distinct CDR3 sequences listed, 6% to 6.5% are singletons. Concerning this clonotype itself: Its antigen is unknown.

This CDR3 is 14 amino acids long. Trimming cost V 2 bases and J 0 bases, with 8 bases left between them. Germline assignment: CDR1 SGHVS and CDR2 FNYEAQ. General observations from the study: Confirmation was lacking for SARS-CoV-2 specificity of second-wave clones that peaked on day 37. The CD4+ clones that contracted clustered mainly within CM and EM, and the CD8+ clones concentrated in EMRA.

The specimen sequenced was PBMCs or a T cell subset sorted from them (not recorded which). The sequence was obtained from an adult woman who had mild COVID-19 (a few samples of this study predate the infection). Cell type and time point are not known. The rearrangement uses TRBV7-6 and TRBJ2-7, with a weak D call TRBD1 (6 bases). The CDR3 sequence: CASSLTDSSYEQYF. In nucleotides, the CDR3 is TGTGCCAGCAGCTTAACGGACAGCTCCTACGAGCAGTACTTC.